This T cell receptor beta chain was found in a study of spatial heterogeneity in lung cancer. The overall study: More beta-chain than alpha-chain sequences were consistently detected.

This clonotype qualifies as medium-sized. What it recognizes is unknown. Time point noted: sample taken at primary tumor resection. General study results and limits: It was found that expanded intratumoral alpha and beta TCR counts tracked tumor mutation counts.

The CDR3 spans 14 residues. V lost 2 bases to trimming and J lost 0 bases, with 6 bases between them. The germline CDR1 and CDR2 sequences are SGHDT and YYEEEE. MiXCR was run by TCRdb on the 5' RACE reads, yielding one entry per CDR3 protein. The sample lists roughly 4,100 distinct CDR3 sequences, roughly 36% occurring once. This material consisted of lung tumor tissue, taken at surgery. The chain links TRBV5-6 to TRBJ2-1, with D unclear. The clonotype was recovered from a male donor with early-stage non-small cell lung cancer. CDR3: CASSLPNSYNEQFF. Written as DNA, the CDR3 is TGTGCCAGCAGCTTACCAAACTCCTACAATGAGCAGTTCTTC.